The TCR beta chain under discussion was sequenced for a study of blood T cell repertoires in COVID-19. About this clone itself: In the same sample, other DNA sequences code for this CDR3.

CDR3 length: 14 residues. Germline assignment: CDR1 MDHEN and CDR2 SYDVKM. Trimming shortened V by 2 bases and J by 1 base, and 8 bases separated the two germline ends. Sequenced by immunoSEQ multiplex PCR; TCRdb stores in-frame clones only, minus some. The repertoire holds 200,000 to 250,000 clones, around 88% seen once, with 1.5% in the top ten. The V gene is TRBV28, the J gene TRBJ1-1; D is unclear. Source material: peripheral blood. The TCR originated in a man in his late teens or twenties with active or convalescent COVID-19. The CDR3: CASSLLAENTEAFF. CDR3 nucleotides: TGTGCCAGCAGTTTACTGGCAGAGAACACTGAAGCTTTCTTT.